These 20 T cell receptor beta chains came from one sample sequenced in a study of cytomegalovirus exposure and HLA in healthy donors. Produced via immunoSEQ multiplex PCR; TCRdb's table is partial and in-frame only. The sample includes around 300,000 clones, about 85% of them seen just once. The sequenced sample consisted of PBMCs. The receptors shown here come from a woman aged 25 to 39 in good health and CMV-seropositive.

The V gene is TRBV18, the J gene TRBJ1-4; no clear D. Deletions cut 2 bases from V and 0 bases from J, with 13 bases between. Germline CDR1 reads KGHSH; CDR2 reads LQKENI. This CDR3 has 17 amino acids. CDR3 sequence (DNA): TGTGCCAGCTCACCAGGGCGCGATGGGGCAACTAATGAAAAACTGTTTTTT. Its translation: CASSPGRDGATNEKLFF.

The chain combines TRBV5-1 with TRBJ1-2; perhaps TRBD1 as D (6 bases). The CDR3 covers 14 residues. V gave up 0 bases and J gave up 4 bases, with 10 bases separating them. Germline CDR1 and CDR2: SGHRS and YFSETQ. CDR3 in DNA: TGCGCCAGCAGCTTGGAGGGGGACCTCTATGGCTACACCTTC. Protein: CASSLEGDLYGYTF.

The chain has TRBV25-1 and TRBJ1-2; possibly TRBD1 for D (6 bases). From germline, CDR1 is MGHDK and CDR2 SYGVNS. The CDR3 loop spans 16 amino acids. V lost 5 bases to trimming and J lost 1 base, with 17 bases between them. The CDR3 DNA follows: TGTGCCAGCAGTTCCCGGGGGGGGGCGAGTAACTATGGCTACACCTTC. The encoded protein is CASSSRGGASNYGYTF.

The rearrangement uses TRBV4-2 and TRBJ2-2; 8 positions match TRBD1. The germline V gene encodes CDR1 LGHNA and CDR2 YNFKEQ. This CDR3 has 16 residues. Trimming removed 4 bases from V and 6 bases from J; junction bases left unmatched: 10. The CDR3 coding sequence is TGTGCCAGCAGCCCCAGAGGACAGGGCGTCTCCGGGGAGCTGTTTTTT. This translates into CASSPRGQGVSGELFF.

This clone came up once. This chain links TRBV9 with TRBJ2-1; D gene unclear. Trimming stripped 0 bases from V and 5 bases from J, with 15 bases between. This CDR3 is built from 16 residues. Germline assignment: CDR1 SGDLS and CDR2 YYNGEE. CDR3 sequence (DNA): TGTGCCAGCAGCGTAGCCCCAGGAACGACTGACAATGAGCAGTTCTTC. It translates to CASSVAPGTTDNEQFF. The variable domain in full, with the rest retrieved from reference TRBV9 and TRBJ2-1, is DSGVTQTPKHLITATGQRVTLRCSPRSGDLSVYWYQQSLDQGLQFLIQYYNGEERAKGNILERFSAQQFPDLHSELNLSSLELGDSALYFCASSVAPGTTDNEQFFGPGTRLTVL.

The chain has TRBV7-6 and TRBJ1-1; TRBD1 agrees at 8 bases. V shed 5 bases and J 0 bases; nucleotides not matched to a gene: 5. CDR3 length: 15 amino acids. Germline values: CDR1 SGHVS, CDR2 FNYEAQ. The CDR3 nucleotides are TGTGCCAGCAGCATAGGACAGGGAGTGAACACTGAAGCTTTCTTT. The encoded protein is CASSIGQGVNTEAFF.

This chain joins TRBV2 and TRBJ2-7, with TRBD1 matching over 9 bases. Trimming cost V 5 bases and J 6 bases; bases outside gene matches: 8. The CDR3 is 14 amino acids. The V gene's germline CDR1 is SNHLY and CDR2 FYNNEI. The CDR3 bases are TGTGCCAGCAGTACCGGGACAGGGACTGCCGAGCAGTACTTC. This sequence encodes CASSTGTGTAEQYF.

The rearrangement uses TRBV5-1 and TRBJ1-4; 8 nucleotides line up with TRBD1. V trimming: 0 bases; J trimming: 6 bases; junction bases outside the gene matches: 1. The CDR3 has 14 amino acids. Germline V gene data show CDR1 as SGHRS and CDR2 as YFSETQ. CDR3 protein: CASSLATGDEKLFF. The CDR3 nucleotides read TGCGCCAGCAGCTTGGCGACAGGGGATGAAAAACTGTTTTTT.

The V gene is TRBV6-7, the J gene TRBJ2-1; D might be TRBD2 (5 bases). TRBV6-7 is recorded as an ORF, its role being uncertain. The CDR3 totals 16 residues. V was clipped by 2 bases and J by 6 bases, with 17 bases between them. This CDR3 reads CASSYRDPKVSNEQFF. The CDR3 nucleotides read TGTGCCAGCAGTTACCGGGATCCTAAGGTGAGCAATGAGCAGTTCTTC.

The gene calls are TRBV9 and TRBJ1-1; D is unclear. The V gene's germline CDR1 is SGDLS and CDR2 YYNGEE. The CDR3 is 13 residues long. V lost 0 bases to trimming and J lost 8 bases, with 11 bases between them. CDR3 nucleotide sequence: TGTGCCAGCAGCGTAGGCCATCGGGAAGAAGCTTTCTTT. This gives the protein CASSVGHREEAFF.

The chain carries TRBV6-6 and TRBJ2-7; TRBD1 matches at 8 bases. Trimming removed 3 bases from V and 2 bases from J; junction bases left unmatched: 6. The germline V gene has CDR1 MNHNY and CDR2 SVGAGI (reference sequence). The CDR3 has 15 amino acids. The CDR3 sequence: CASSYRTGRTYEQYF. As DNA, the CDR3 is TGTGCCAGCAGTTATCGGACAGGGCGGACCTACGAGCAGTACTTC.

The rearrangement links TRBV28 to TRBJ1-2; D possibly corresponds to TRBD1 (6 bases). This CDR3 comprises 13 residues. Trimming removed 3 bases from V and 6 bases from J, with 11 bases in between. Germline CDR1 reads MDHEN; CDR2 reads SYDVKM. The CDR3 protein is CASSFSGADGYTF. CDR3 bases: TGTGCCAGCAGTTTTTCAGGGGCAGATGGCTACACCTTC.

The gene calls are TRBV7-2 and TRBJ2-3; 8 bases match TRBD2. The V and J ends lost 4 bases and 1 base, in that order; junction bases with no gene match: 1. This CDR3 is 14 amino acids long. The germline CDR1 and CDR2 sequences are SGHTA and FQGNSA. DNA of the CDR3: TGTGCCAGCAGCTCGACTAGCGGCACAGATACGCAGTATTTT. Translating gives CASSSTSGTDTQYF.

The V call is TRBV7-9, the J call TRBJ1-1; the match to TRBD1 covers 9 bases. The CDR3 spans 16 residues. The J segment lost 4 bases and the V segment lost 5 bases, leaving 11 bases of the junction unmatched. The germline V gene has CDR1 SEHNR and CDR2 FQNEAQ (reference sequence). The DNA for the CDR3 is TGTGCCAGCAGCATAACAGGGGGCCTTTTTCCCACTGAAGCTTTCTTT. Translated, it gives CASSITGGLFPTEAFF.

V is TRBV29-1 and J is TRBJ1-3, with 7 bases identical to TRBD1. Trimming removed 6 bases from V and 0 bases from J; junction bases left unmatched: 8. From germline, CDR1 is SQVTM and CDR2 ANQGSEA. The CDR3 spans 15 residues. CDR3: CSVAPQGNSGNTIYF. CDR3 DNA sequence: TGCAGCGTAGCACCACAGGGGAACTCTGGAAACACCATATATTTT.

This clone was picked up one time. The chain is built from TRBV7-8 and TRBJ1-1; D not certain. The V gene's germline CDR1 is SGHVS and CDR2 FQNEAQ. Between the trimmed V and J ends, which lost 5 bases and 2 bases, there was a span of 12 bases. The CDR3 totals 14 residues. CDR3 nucleotide sequence: TGTGCCAGCAGCCGAAAAGCGATAAACACTGAAGCTTTCTTT. Translation: CASSRKAINTEAFF.

The genes are TRBV29-1 and TRBJ1-1; D is perhaps TRBD1 (5 bases). The CDR3 consists of 12 residues. The V gene's germline CDR1 is SQVTM and CDR2 ANQGSEA. V was trimmed by 3 bases and J by 4 bases, leaving 9 bases between them. The CDR3 reads CSVEGGGTEAFF. The CDR3 region has the DNA TGCAGCGTTGAGGGCGGGGGCACTGAAGCTTTCTTT.

The chain uses TRBV28 and TRBJ1-2; 8 nucleotides align to TRBD1. Germline values: CDR1 MDHEN, CDR2 SYDVKM. The ends lost 2 bases at V and 2 bases at J; junction bases unmatched: 13. There are 18 residues in the CDR3. Here the CDR3 reads CASSLLGHLTGENYGYTF. CDR3 DNA: TGTGCCAGCAGTTTACTGGGCCACCTGACAGGGGAAAACTATGGCTACACCTTC.

The chain carries TRBV7-9 and TRBJ1-1; no firm D call. Trimming stripped 2 bases from V and 0 bases from J, with 7 bases between. The CDR3 has 14 amino acids. Germline V gives CDR1 SEHNR, CDR2 FQNEAQ (reference sequence). The CDR3 is CASSLSRVNTEAFF. CDR3 nucleotide sequence: TGTGCCAGCAGCTTAAGCCGAGTGAACACTGAAGCTTTCTTT.

J is TRBJ2-1 and V is TRBV27; D is uncertain. With 2 bases removed from V and 9 bases from J, the gap between germline ends came to 8 bases. The germline V gene encodes CDR1 MNHEY and CDR2 SMNVEV (reference sequence). This CDR3 has 12 amino acids. In DNA form, the CDR3 reads TGTGCCAGCAGTTTAAATTCTCTTGAGCAGTTCTTC. Residues: CASSLNSLEQFF.